Below, 20 T cell receptor beta chains from the same sample are listed, as sequenced in a study of control samples from healthy donors and cancer patients. TCRdb's table, derived via immunoSEQ multiplex PCR, lists solely in-frame clones and lacks some. The top ten clones hold around 30% of a sample with about 20,000 clones, 85% to 90% of them seen once. Sequencing was carried out using PBMCs. These receptor sequences come from a man aged 60 to 75 with head and neck cancer.

This chain links TRBV2 with TRBJ2-7; D ambiguous. V dropped 4 bases and J dropped 5 bases, with 12 bases sitting between them. The CDR3 spans 13 residues. Germline V gene sequence: CDR1 SNHLY, CDR2 FYNNEI. CDR3 region: CASSGQFSHEQYF. DNA of the CDR3: TGTGCCAGCAGTGGACAATTTTCCCACGAGCAGTACTTC.

The gene calls are TRBV7-6 and TRBJ2-7; D gene uncertain. The V gene's germline CDR1 is SGHVS and CDR2 FNYEAQ. This CDR3 is 17 amino acids long. Trimming cost V 5 bases and J 3 bases, with 23 bases left between them. Here the CDR3 DNA reads TGTGCCAGCAGCCCCCGTGGTCTGGCCGAAAATCTCTACGAGCAGTACTTC. This encodes CASSPRGLAENLYEQYF.

The gene calls are TRBV9 and TRBJ2-5; tentatively, D is TRBD2 (6 bases). There are 13 residues in the CDR3. Germline loops: CDR1 SGDLS, CDR2 YYNGEE. Trimming removed 8 bases at V and 4 bases at J, with 15 bases between. Written as DNA, the CDR3 is TGTGCCAGTTCCCCGCCCGGGGGAGAGACCCAGTACTTC. Translating gives CASSPPGGETQYF.

The chain has TRBV12-3 or TRBV12-4 and TRBJ2-7; D call uncertain. V lost 3 bases and J lost 7, with 7 bases in between. This CDR3 is 11 amino acids long. CDR3 loop: CASSFLGEQYF. In DNA, the CDR3 is TGTGCCAGCAGTTTTTTGGGAGAGCAGTACTTC.

This chain uses TRBV19 with TRBJ2-7, with D unresolved. Deletions cut 1 base from V and 4 bases from J, with 11 bases between. Germline V gene data show CDR1 as LNHDA and CDR2 as SQIVND (reference sequence). The CDR3 covers 14 residues. The CDR3 DNA reads TGTGCCAGTAGTATAGGAACTACTGAATACGAGCAGTACTTC. This sequence encodes CASSIGTTEYEQYF.

The chain couples TRBV4-2 to TRBJ2-1; TRBD2 matches at 8 bases. The V and J ends lost 4 bases and 3 bases, in that order; junction bases with no gene match: 5. The germline CDR1 and CDR2 sequences are LGHNA and YNFKEQ. The CDR3 is 15 residues long. CDR3 DNA: TGTGCCAGCAGCCCCCGGGGGGGGGACTACAATGAGCAGTTCTTC. Protein sequence: CASSPRGGDYNEQFF.

The V gene is TRBV7-9, the J gene TRBJ2-3; 7 bases map to TRBD2. This CDR3 contains 17 residues. CDR1 and CDR2 (germline): SEHNR, FQNEAQ (reference sequence). Unmatched junction bases numbered 12, after V lost 2 bases and J lost 4 bases. CDR3 sequence: CASSLRLRGSPADTQYF. In DNA, the CDR3 is TGTGCCAGCAGCTTACGATTGCGGGGGAGCCCCGCAGATACGCAGTATTTT. The full variable domain, completed using reference TRBV7-9 and TRBJ2-3, is DTGVSQNPRHKITKRGQNVTFRCDPISEHNRLYWYRQTLGQGPEFLTYFQNEAQLEKSRLLSDRFSAERPKGSFSTLEIQRTEQGDSAMYLCASSLRLRGSPADTQYFGPGTRLTVL.

The chain employs TRBV7-8 and TRBJ1-1; 7 bases align to TRBD1. There are 15 residues in the CDR3. Germline assignment: CDR1 SGHVS and CDR2 FQNEAQ. Unmatched junction bases numbered 5, after V lost 1 base and J lost 3 bases. The CDR3 region is CASSLDPGGDTEAFF. The CDR3 bases are TGTGCCAGCAGCTTAGATCCAGGGGGGGACACTGAAGCTTTCTTT.

V gene TRBV7-6 combines with J gene TRBJ2-2; tentative D call: TRBD2 (7 bases). This CDR3 comprises 16 residues. Germline CDR1 reads SGHVS; CDR2 reads FNYEAQ. V was trimmed by 1 base and J by 3 bases, leaving 12 bases between them. In DNA, the CDR3 is TGTGCCAGCAGCTTAGGGGGGGGCCACTACACCGGGGAGCTGTTTTTT. Protein: CASSLGGGHYTGELFF.

V usage is TRBV5-1 and J usage is TRBJ1-6; maybe TRBD1 (6 bases). This CDR3 is built from 16 residues. The ends were cut back, 4 bases at V and 1 base at J, with 12 bases in the middle. Per the germline V gene, CDR1 is SGHRS and CDR2 is YFSETQ. The CDR3 DNA reads TGCGCCAGCAGCAGCGGACAGCTGTCCTATAATTCACCCCTCCACTTT. Its protein is CASSSGQLSYNSPLHF.

The rearrangement uses TRBV7-2 and TRBJ2-7; 13 nucleotides agree with TRBD2. V lost 8 bases and J lost 0; bases outside the gene matches: 1. Looked up from germline, CDR1 is SGHTA and CDR2 is FQGNSA. This CDR3 has 14 residues. CDR3 protein: CASGLAGDSYEQYF. CDR3 bases: TGTGCCAGCGGACTAGCGGGGGACTCCTACGAGCAGTACTTC.

This clone was detected a few times. This sequence joins TRBV3-1 (or the pseudogene TRBV3-2) and TRBJ2-7; D ambiguous. V lost 3 bases to trimming and J lost 3 bases, with 12 bases between them. The length of the CDR3 is 14 residues. CDR1 is LGHDT and CDR2 is YNNKEL in the germline V gene (reference sequence). CDR3 coding DNA: TGTGCCAGCAGCCAGCAACAGTCTGGCTACGAGCAGTACTTC. Its translation: CASSQQQSGYEQYF.

DNA for the CDR3: TGTGCCAGCAGCTTAGTACCAAGGACTAGCGGGGGAGCAGAAGATACGCAGTATTTT. It specifies CASSLVPRTSGGAEDTQYF. J is TRBJ2-3 and V is TRBV7-6, with 13 nucleotides matching TRBD2. Trimming at V came to 1 base and at J to 5 bases, leaving 12 bases not matched to a gene. Germline CDR1 is SGHVS and CDR2 is FNYEAQ. This CDR3 has 19 residues.

CDR3 region: CASSSGLAGGQETQYF. The DNA for the CDR3 is TGTGCCAGCAGTTCGGGACTAGCGGGGGGGCAAGAGACCCAGTACTTC. This sequence joins TRBV6-5 and TRBJ2-5; 16 bases agree with TRBD2. V shed 4 bases and J 2 bases; nucleotides not matched to a gene: 1. CDR1 MNHEY and CDR2 SVGAGI come from the germline V gene. This CDR3 is built from 16 residues.

CDR3 loop: CASSIGAGLAGTGELFF. CDR3 DNA sequence: TGTGCCAGTAGTATAGGGGCGGGACTAGCGGGGACCGGGGAGCTGTTTTTT. The V gene is TRBV19, the J gene TRBJ2-2, with TRBD2 matching 13 bases. V lost 1 base to trimming and J lost 5 bases; unmatched junction nucleotides: 4. The CDR3 length is 17 residues. Germline CDR1 and CDR2: LNHDA and SQIVND (reference sequence).

This chain connects TRBV6-5 to TRBJ2-1; 8 bases are a match to TRBD1. The CDR3 spans 15 residues. Germline CDR1 and CDR2: MNHEY and SVGAGI. With 6 bases clipped from V and 7 bases from J, the junction kept 11 bases outside the gene matches. The CDR3 spells CASRPQGALINEQFF. Here the CDR3 DNA reads TGTGCCAGCAGGCCTCAGGGGGCGCTGATTAATGAGCAGTTCTTC.

The rearrangement uses TRBV2 and TRBJ1-2; 12 nucleotides agree with TRBD1. CDR1 is SNHLY, CDR2 FYNNEI, per germline. V lost 6 bases, J lost 8 bases, and 10 bases stayed unmatched. The CDR3 sequence is 15 residues long. The CDR3 region is CASRGIGTGGRGYTF. The DNA of the CDR3 is TGTGCCAGCAGAGGGATCGGGACAGGGGGCCGCGGCTACACCTTC.

V and J are TRBV18 and TRBJ2-1, with 10 positions matching TRBD1. The CDR3 loop spans 15 amino acids. In germline, CDR1 is KGHSH, CDR2 LQKENI. The trim removed 3 bases at V and 6 bases at J, leaving 5 bases unmatched. This CDR3 is CASSPMGQGINEQFF. Here the CDR3 DNA reads TGTGCCAGCTCACCGATGGGACAGGGGATCAATGAGCAGTTCTTC.

The CDR3 region has the DNA TGTGCCAGCAGCTTAGCTGGCAGGGGTGGAAACACCATATATTTT. Encoded protein: CASSLAGRGGNTIYF. The chain employs TRBV7-6 and TRBJ1-3; D may be TRBD1 (6 bases). V was cut by 0 bases and J by 3 bases, with 9 bases left in between. Germline V CDR1 and CDR2: SGHVS, FNYEAQ. This CDR3 is 15 amino acids long. Using reference TRBV7-6 and TRBJ1-3 for the parts outside the CDR3, the full variable domain is GAGVSQSPRYKVTKRGQDVALRCDPISGHVSLYWYRQALGQGPEFLTYFNYEAQQDKSGLPNDRFSAERPEGSISTLTIQRTEQRDSAMYRCASSLAGRGGNTIYFGEGSWLTVV.

This sequence joins TRBV7-8 and TRBJ1-1; D not resolved. Germline V gene data show CDR1 as SGHVS and CDR2 as FQNEAQ. The ends were cut back, 1 base at V and 10 bases at J, with 16 bases in the middle. There are 14 residues in the CDR3. DNA of the CDR3: TGTGCCAGCAGCTTAGTATATTTGAACCAAGGAGCTTTCTTT. This sequence encodes CASSLVYLNQGAFF.